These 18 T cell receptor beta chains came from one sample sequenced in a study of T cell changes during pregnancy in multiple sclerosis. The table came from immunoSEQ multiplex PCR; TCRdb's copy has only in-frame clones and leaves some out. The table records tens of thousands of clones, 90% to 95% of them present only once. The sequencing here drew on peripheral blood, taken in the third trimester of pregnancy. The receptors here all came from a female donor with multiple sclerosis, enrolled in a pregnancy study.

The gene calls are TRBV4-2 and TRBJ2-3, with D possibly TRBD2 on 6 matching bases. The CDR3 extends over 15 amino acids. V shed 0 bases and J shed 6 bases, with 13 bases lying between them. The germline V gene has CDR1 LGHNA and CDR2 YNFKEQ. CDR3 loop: CASSQERLARDTQYF. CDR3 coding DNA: TGTGCCAGCAGCCAAGAGAGGCTAGCGCGGGATACGCAGTATTTT.

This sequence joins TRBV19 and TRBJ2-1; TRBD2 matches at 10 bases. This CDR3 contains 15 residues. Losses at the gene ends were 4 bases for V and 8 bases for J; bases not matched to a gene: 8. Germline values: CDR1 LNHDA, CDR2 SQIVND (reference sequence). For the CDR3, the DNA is TGTGCCAGTAGTACTAACCTAGCGGGAGTCGATGAGCAGTTCTTC. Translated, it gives CASSTNLAGVDEQFF.

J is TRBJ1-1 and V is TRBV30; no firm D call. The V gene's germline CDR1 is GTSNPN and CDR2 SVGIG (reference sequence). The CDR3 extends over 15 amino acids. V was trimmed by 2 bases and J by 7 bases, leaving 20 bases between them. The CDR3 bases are TGTGCCTGGAGTTGGATTGGGTCCGGTGGGAGTGAAGCTTTCTTT. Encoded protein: CAWSWIGSGGSEAFF.

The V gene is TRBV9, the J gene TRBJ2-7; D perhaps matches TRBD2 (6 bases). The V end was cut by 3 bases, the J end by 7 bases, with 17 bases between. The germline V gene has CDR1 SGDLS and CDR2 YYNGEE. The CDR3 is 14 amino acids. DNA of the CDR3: TGTGCCAGCAGCGCTTGGGAGCGGGCTAGGGAGCAGTACTTC. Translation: CASSAWERAREQYF. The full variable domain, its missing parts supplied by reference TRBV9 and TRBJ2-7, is DSGVTQTPKHLITATGQRVTLRCSPRSGDLSVYWYQQSLDQGLQFLIQYYNGEERAKGNILERFSAQQFPDLHSELNLSSLELGDSALYFCASSAWERAREQYFGPGTRLTVT.

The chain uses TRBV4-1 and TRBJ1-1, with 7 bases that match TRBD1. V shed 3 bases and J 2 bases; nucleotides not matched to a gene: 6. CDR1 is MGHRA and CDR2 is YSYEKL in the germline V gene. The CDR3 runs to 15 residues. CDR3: CASSHQTGKNTEAFF. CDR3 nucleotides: TGCGCCAGCAGCCACCAGACAGGGAAAAACACTGAAGCTTTCTTT.

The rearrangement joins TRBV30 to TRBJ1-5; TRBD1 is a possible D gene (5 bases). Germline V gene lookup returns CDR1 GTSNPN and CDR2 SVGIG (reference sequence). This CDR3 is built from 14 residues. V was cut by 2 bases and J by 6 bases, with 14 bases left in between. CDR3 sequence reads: CAWSPAGGAQPQHF. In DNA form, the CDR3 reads TGTGCCTGGAGTCCCGCCGGGGGAGCTCAGCCCCAGCATTTT. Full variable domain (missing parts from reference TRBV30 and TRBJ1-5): SQTIHQWPATLVQPVGSPLSLECTVEGTSNPNLYWYRQAAGRGLQLLFYSVGIGQISSEVPQNLSASRPQDRQFILSSKKLLLSDSGFYLCAWSPAGGAQPQHFGDGTRLSIL.

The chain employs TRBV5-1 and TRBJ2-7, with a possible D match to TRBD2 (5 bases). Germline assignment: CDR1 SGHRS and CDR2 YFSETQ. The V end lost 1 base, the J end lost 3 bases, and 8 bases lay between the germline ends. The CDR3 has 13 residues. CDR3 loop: CASSLYRGYEQYF. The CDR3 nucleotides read TGCGCCAGCAGCTTGTACCGGGGCTACGAGCAGTACTTC.

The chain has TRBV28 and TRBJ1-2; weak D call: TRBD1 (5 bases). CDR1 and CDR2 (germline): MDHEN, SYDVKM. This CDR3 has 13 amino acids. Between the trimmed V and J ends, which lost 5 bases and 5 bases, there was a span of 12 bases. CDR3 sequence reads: CASSGGVRYGYTF. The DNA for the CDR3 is TGTGCCAGCAGTGGGGGGGTAAGGTATGGCTACACCTTC.

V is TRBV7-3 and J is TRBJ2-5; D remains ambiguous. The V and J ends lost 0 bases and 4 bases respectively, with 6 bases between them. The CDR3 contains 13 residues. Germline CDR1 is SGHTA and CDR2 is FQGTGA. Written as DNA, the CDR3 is TGTGCCAGCAGCTTAACGTTCGGAGAGACCCAGTACTTC. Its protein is CASSLTFGETQYF.

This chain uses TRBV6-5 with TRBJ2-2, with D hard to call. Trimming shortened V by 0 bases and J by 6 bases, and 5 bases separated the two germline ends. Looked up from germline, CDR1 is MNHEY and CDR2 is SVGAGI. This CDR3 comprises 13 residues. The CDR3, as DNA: TGTGCCAGCAGTTACTCGCGGTCCGGGGAGCTGTTTTTT. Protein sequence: CASSYSRSGELFF.

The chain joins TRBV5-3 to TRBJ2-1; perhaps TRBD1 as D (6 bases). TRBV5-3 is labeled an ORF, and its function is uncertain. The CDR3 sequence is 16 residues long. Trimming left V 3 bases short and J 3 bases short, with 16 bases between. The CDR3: CARSWPRGGRYNEQFF. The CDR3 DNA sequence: TGTGCCAGAAGCTGGCCCAGGGGCGGACGCTACAATGAGCAGTTCTTC.

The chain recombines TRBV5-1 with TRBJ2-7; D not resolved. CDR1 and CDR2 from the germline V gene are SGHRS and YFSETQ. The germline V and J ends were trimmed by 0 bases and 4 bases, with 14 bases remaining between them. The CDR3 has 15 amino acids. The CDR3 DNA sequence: TGCGCCAGCAGCTTGGCGTCAGGTATAAAGTACGAGCAGTACTTC. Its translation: CASSLASGIKYEQYF.

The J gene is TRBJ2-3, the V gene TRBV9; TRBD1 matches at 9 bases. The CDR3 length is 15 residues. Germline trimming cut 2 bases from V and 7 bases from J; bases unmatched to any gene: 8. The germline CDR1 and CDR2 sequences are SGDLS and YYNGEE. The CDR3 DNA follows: TGTGCCAGCAGCGTCGGACAGGGGATCGGATATACGCAGTATTTT. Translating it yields CASSVGQGIGYTQYF.

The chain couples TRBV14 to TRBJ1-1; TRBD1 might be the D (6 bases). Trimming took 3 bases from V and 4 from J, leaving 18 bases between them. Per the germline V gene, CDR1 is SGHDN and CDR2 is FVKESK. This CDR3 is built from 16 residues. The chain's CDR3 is CASSHFSKGDGTEAFF. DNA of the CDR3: TGTGCCAGCAGCCATTTTTCGAAGGGGGATGGCACTGAAGCTTTCTTT.

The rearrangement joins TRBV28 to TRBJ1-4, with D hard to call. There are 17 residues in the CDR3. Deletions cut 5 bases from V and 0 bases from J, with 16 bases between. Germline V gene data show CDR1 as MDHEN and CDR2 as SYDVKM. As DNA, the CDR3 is TGTGCCAGCAGTACTTACCCTGACGGGGCAACTAATGAAAAACTGTTTTTT. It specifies CASSTYPDGATNEKLFF.

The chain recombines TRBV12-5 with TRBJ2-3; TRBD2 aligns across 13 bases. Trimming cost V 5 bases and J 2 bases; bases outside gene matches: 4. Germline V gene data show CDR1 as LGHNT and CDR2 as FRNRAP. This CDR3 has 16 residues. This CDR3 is CASGLGTSGNTDTQYF. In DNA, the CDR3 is TGTGCTAGTGGTCTCGGGACTAGCGGGAACACAGATACGCAGTATTTT.

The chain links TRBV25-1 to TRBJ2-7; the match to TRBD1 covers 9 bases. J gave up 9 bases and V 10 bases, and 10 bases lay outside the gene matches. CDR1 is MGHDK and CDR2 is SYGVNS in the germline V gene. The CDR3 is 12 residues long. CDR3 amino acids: CATRDRASGQYF. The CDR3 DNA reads TGTGCCACCCGGGACAGGGCGTCCGGGCAGTACTTC.

The CDR3 nucleotides read TGTGCCAGCAGCCGGACCGGGACAGGGGGCTACGAGCAGTACTTC. Its protein product is CASSRTGTGGYEQYF. This sequence joins TRBV11-2 and TRBJ2-7; TRBD1 matches 11 bases. The germline CDR1 and CDR2 sequences are SGHAT and FQNNGV. This CDR3 comprises 15 residues. The J segment lost 3 bases and the V segment lost 5 bases, leaving 6 bases of the junction unmatched.